This TCR beta chain derives from a study of blood T cell repertoires in COVID-19 (dated by TCRdb to the early 2020s). Looking at the study overall: Collaborator samples came from the United States, Italy and Spain and covered acute and convalescent phases of COVID-19. The material from the prospective study consisted of cDNA or gDNA derived from T cells, B-cell-depleted T cells, or PBMCs. Deeply sampled blood TCRbeta repertoires from subjects exposed to, actively infected with, or recovered from COVID-19 were included in the dataset. The repertoires were released in a freely available public database meant as a resource for research on the immune response to SARS-CoV-2. Samples came from the ongoing ImmuneRACE study (first 160 participants) plus 1,254 subjects from 6 global collaborators. A de-identified subject ID, COVID-19 status, age in years and sex were almost always included in the sample metadata. Where available, HLA class I and class II types were taken from metadata supplied by the sample provider and were not determined by assay-based typing.

The immunoSEQ Assay, a bias-controlled multiplex PCR, was used to amplify TCRbeta CDR3 regions from genomic DNA. Per the original workflow: The number of nucleated cells in each sample was estimated from the amplification of reference gene primers within the assay. To quantify the absolute abundance of each unique TCRbeta CDR3 rearrangement, sequence reads were collapsed and filtered. For each sample, productive Simpson clonality was calculated as the square root of Simpson's diversity index over productive rearrangements. The immuneACCESS repertoire file appears here via TCRdb, limited to in-frame rearrangements. These files lack a portion of the clones; in checked studies, under half of the deficit traces to unresolved V genes, and the cause of the others is not known. That table gives V, J and clone size, and the DNA gave D and trimming. The sample data list around 100,000 clones, and less than 85% of these were observed just once. The ten largest clones capture around 1.9% of the sample.

On this clone itself: Its antigen target is currently unknown. No much larger clone exists at a distance of one base, and base qualities are not known.

Whole blood was collected in K2EDTA tubes by collaborating institutions according to the institutions' own protocols. For TCRbeta analysis, collaborators shipped samples as frozen whole blood, isolated PBMCs, or DNA extracted from either of those sample types. As encoded in the germline V gene, CDR1 is MDHEN while CDR2 is SYDVKM. The cysteine opens and the phenylalanine closes a CDR3 of 13 amino acids. Of all the DNA, just the CDR3 is kept, 39 bases in frame from base 1. V and J are truncated by 5 bases and 4 bases respectively, leaving an intervening sequence of 9 bases. General conclusions and limits of the study: The amount of clinical and demographic metadata varied by source and participant and was provided uncurated.

The receptor chain draws on TRBV28 and TRBJ1-3, with the D gene call left open. The clonotype was recovered from a woman aged 70-85 years with active or convalescent COVID-19. Sequencing was performed on peripheral blood. The base sequence is TGTGCCAGCAGTCGCCAGATCGGAAACACCATATATTTT. The encoded protein is CASSRQIGNTIYF.